This T cell receptor (beta chain) was found in a study of blood T cell repertoires in COVID-19. Overall study: Whether acute or convalescent, the COVID-19 samples came from the United States, Italy and Spain. From T cells, B-cell-depleted T cells, or PBMCs came the material, which was cDNA or gDNA.

The V gene's germline CDR1 is SNHLY and CDR2 FYNNEI. Between the trimmed V and J ends, which lost 5 bases and 5 bases, there was a span of 6 bases. The CDR3 has 11 residues. This study enrolled people aged about 18 to 100 from about 24 US geographic areas. Participants' own reports of clinical history determined their cohort assignment. Generated by immunoSEQ multiplex PCR, the TCRdb table keeps only in-frame clones and is missing some. Of roughly 200,000 clones listed, 86% were seen once; the top ten hold less than 4.5%. Sequencing input: PBMCs or T cells enriched from blood (not recorded which). This chain uses TRBV2 with TRBJ1-1; D gene uncertain. The source of this sequence is a woman aged 40 to 50 with acute COVID-19. The CDR3 here is CASSSSTEAFF. CDR3 in DNA: TGTGCCAGCAGTAGCTCTACTGAAGCTTTCTTT.